These 5 T cell receptor beta chains originate from one sample sequenced in a study of T cells in Graves' hyperthyroidism and ophthalmopathy. There were TCR beta CDR3 regions amplified from RNA transcripts. The TCR CDR3 was amplified in a first-round RT-PCR using the HTBI primer set. TCRdb reanalysed the multiplex PCR reads using MiXCR and keeps one entry per CDR3 protein. The sample consists of approximately 610,000 distinct CDR3 sequences, roughly 17% of them appearing once. Sequencing input: blood. The receptor set was obtained from a woman under 30 with Graves' hyperthyroidism.

This chain uses TRBV5-1 with TRBJ2-5; perhaps TRBD2 as D (6 bases). The CDR3 is 15 residues long. Between the trimmed V and J ends, which lost 4 bases and 5 bases, there was a span of 18 bases. Germline-derived CDR1 and CDR2 are SGHRS and YFSETQ. The CDR3 sequence is CASSNGGNPPETQYF. The CDR3, as DNA: TGCGCCAGCAGCAACGGGGGTAACCCCCCGGAGACCCAGTACTTC.

This clonotype was detected many times. The V and J genes are TRBV18 and TRBJ2-7; D perhaps matches TRBD2 (7 bases). V gave up 3 bases and J gave up 5 bases, with 17 bases separating them. This CDR3 is built from 15 residues. Germline values: CDR1 KGHSH, CDR2 LQKENI. The CDR3 protein is CASSPINREGNEQYF. Here the CDR3 DNA reads TGTGCCAGCTCACCCATCAACAGGGAGGGGAACGAGCAGTACTTC.

The CDR3 sequence is CASSHPDRSSGTEAFF. In nucleotides, the CDR3 is TGCGCCAGCAGCCACCCGGACAGGAGTAGCGGCACTGAAGCTTTCTTT. V and J are TRBV4-1 and TRBJ1-1, with 7 bases lining up with TRBD1. Germline CDR1 is MGHRA and CDR2 is YSYEKL. The CDR3 totals 16 residues. The junction had 11 bases not matched to a gene; V was cut back by 3 bases and J by 4 bases.

This clonotype showed up many times. The J gene is TRBJ1-1, the V gene TRBV7-2; D remains ambiguous. Deletions cut 5 bases from V and 5 bases from J, with 12 bases between. Germline V gene lookup returns CDR1 SGHTA and CDR2 FQGNSA. CDR3 length: 13 amino acids. Written as DNA, the CDR3 is TGTGCCAGCAGCCTGATGGTGGTAACTGAAGCTTTCTTT. Encoded protein: CASSLMVVTEAFF.

The chain employs TRBV19 and TRBJ2-7; D gene ambiguous. This CDR3 contains 13 residues. CDR1 is LNHDA and CDR2 is SQIVND in the germline V gene (reference sequence). V was cut by 9 bases and J by 0 bases, with 12 bases left in between. The CDR3, as DNA: TGTGCCAGCCAAACTCGAGGCTCCTACGAGCAGTACTTC. Amino acids: CASQTRGSYEQYF.